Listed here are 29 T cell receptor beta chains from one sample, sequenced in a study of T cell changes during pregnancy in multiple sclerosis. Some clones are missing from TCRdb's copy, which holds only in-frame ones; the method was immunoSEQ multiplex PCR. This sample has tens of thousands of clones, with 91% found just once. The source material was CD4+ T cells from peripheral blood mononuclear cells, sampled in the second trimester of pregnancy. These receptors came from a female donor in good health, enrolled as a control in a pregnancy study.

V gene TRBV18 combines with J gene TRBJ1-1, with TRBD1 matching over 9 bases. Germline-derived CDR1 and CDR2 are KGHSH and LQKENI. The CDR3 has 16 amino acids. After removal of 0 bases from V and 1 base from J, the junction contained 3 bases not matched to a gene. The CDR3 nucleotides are TGTGCCAGCTCACCACCGTCGGGACAGGGGAACACTGAAGCTTTCTTT. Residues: CASSPPSGQGNTEAFF.

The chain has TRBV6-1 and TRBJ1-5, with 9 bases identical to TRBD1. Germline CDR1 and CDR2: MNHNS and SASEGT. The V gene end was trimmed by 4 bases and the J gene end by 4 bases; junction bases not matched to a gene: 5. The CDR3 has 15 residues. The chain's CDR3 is CASSVGQGRNQPQHF. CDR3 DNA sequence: TGTGCCAGCAGTGTGGGACAGGGAAGAAATCAGCCCCAGCATTTT.

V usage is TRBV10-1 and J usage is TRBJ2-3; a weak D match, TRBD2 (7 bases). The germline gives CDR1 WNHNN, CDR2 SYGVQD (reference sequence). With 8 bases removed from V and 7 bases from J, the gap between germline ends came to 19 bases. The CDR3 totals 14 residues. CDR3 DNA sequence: TGCGCCAGCGTTAGGGGGGGGTTAACTTATACGCAGTATTTT. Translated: CASVRGGLTYTQYF.

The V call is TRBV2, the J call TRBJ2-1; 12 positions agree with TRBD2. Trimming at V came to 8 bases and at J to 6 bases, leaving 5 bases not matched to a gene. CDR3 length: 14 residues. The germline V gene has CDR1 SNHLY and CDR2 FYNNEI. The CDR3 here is CASLTSGSGNEQFF. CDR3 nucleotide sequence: TGTGCCAGCCTGACTAGCGGGAGTGGCAATGAGCAGTTCTTC.

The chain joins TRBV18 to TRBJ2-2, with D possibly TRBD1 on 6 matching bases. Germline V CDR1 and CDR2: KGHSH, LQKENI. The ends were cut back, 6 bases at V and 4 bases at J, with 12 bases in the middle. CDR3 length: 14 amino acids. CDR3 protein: CASSPGQFTGELFF. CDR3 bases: TGTGCCAGCTCGCCCGGACAGTTCACCGGGGAGCTGTTTTTT.

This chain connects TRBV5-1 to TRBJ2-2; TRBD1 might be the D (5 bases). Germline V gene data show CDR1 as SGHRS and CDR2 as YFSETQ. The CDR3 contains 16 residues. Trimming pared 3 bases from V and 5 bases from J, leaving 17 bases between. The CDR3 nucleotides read TGCGCCAGCAGCTGGGGTGGGGCCGAGCTGACCGGGGAGCTGTTTTTT. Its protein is CASSWGGAELTGELFF.

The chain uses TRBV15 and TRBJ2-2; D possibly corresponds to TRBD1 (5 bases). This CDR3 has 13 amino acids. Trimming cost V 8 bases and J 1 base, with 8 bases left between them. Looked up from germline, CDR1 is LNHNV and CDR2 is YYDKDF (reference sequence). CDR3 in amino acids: CATGAVNTGELFF. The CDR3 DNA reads TGTGCCACCGGGGCAGTGAACACCGGGGAGCTGTTTTTT.

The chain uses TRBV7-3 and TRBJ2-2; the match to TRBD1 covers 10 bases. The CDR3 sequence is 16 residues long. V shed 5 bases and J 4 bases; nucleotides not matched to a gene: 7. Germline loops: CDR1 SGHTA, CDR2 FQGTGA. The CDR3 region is CASSPGTGVSTGELFF. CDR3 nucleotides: TGTGCCAGCAGCCCCGGGACAGGGGTCTCCACCGGGGAGCTGTTTTTT. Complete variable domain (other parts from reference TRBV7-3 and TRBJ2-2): GAGVSQTPSNKVTEKGKYVELRCDPISGHTALYWYRQSLGQGPEFLIYFQGTGAADDSGLPNDRFFAVRPEGSVSTLKIQRTERGDSAVYLCASSPGTGVSTGELFFGEGSRLTVL.

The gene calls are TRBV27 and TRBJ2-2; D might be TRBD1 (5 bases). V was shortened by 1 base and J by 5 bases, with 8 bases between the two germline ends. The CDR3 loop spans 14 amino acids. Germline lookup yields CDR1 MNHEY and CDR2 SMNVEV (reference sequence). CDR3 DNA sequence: TGTGCCAGCAGTTTATGGAAGGGGACCGGGGAGCTGTTTTTT. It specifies CASSLWKGTGELFF.

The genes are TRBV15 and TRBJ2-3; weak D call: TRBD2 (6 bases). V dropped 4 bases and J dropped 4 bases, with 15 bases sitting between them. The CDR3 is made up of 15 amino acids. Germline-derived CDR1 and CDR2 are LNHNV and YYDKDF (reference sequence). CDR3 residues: CATSITGRGSDTQYF. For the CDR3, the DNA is TGTGCCACCAGCATCACCGGGCGGGGATCAGATACGCAGTATTTT.

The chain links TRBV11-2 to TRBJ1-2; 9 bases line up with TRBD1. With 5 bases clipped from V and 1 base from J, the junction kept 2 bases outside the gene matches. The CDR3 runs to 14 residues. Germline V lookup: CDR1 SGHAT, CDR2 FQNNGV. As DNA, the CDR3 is TGTGCCAGCAGCCCGGGACAGGGTAACTATGGCTACACCTTC. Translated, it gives CASSPGQGNYGYTF.

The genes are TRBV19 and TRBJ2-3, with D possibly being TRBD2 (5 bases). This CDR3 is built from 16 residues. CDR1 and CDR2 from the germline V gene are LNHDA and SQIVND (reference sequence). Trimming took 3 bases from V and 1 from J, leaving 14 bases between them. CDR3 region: CASSMDRGVGTDTQYF. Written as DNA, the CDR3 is TGTGCCAGTAGTATGGACCGGGGTGTCGGCACAGATACGCAGTATTTT.

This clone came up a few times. The DNA of the CDR3 is TGTGCCAGCAGCTTGTTTGGTGCAGGGGGCAATCAGCCCCAGCATTTT. Amino acid sequence: CASSLFGAGGNQPQHF. The rearrangement links TRBV7-2 to TRBJ1-5, with D perhaps matching TRBD1 (6 bases). The CDR3 is 16 residues long. Germline V gives CDR1 SGHTA, CDR2 FQGNSA. The germline V and J ends were trimmed by 3 bases and 2 bases, with 14 bases remaining between them.

The CDR3 sequence: CASSLPWSGGGAYNEQFF. DNA of the CDR3: TGTGCCAGCAGCCTTCCCTGGTCCGGAGGGGGGGCCTACAATGAGCAGTTCTTC. The chain has TRBV9 and TRBJ2-1; tentative D call: TRBD2 (7 bases). Trimming shortened V by 4 bases and J by 2 bases, and 22 bases separated the two germline ends. The CDR3 loop spans 18 amino acids. Germline V CDR1 and CDR2: SGDLS, YYNGEE.

The CDR3 DNA follows: TGTGCCAGCAGCCAAGATCAGGGGGTTGGCTACGAGCAGTACTTC. Translated, it gives CASSQDQGVGYEQYF. The V gene is TRBV4-2, the J gene TRBJ2-7, with 7 bases matching TRBD1. After removal of 0 bases from V and 3 bases from J, the junction contained 5 bases not matched to a gene. Germline V gene data show CDR1 as LGHNA and CDR2 as YNFKEQ. CDR3 size: 15 residues.

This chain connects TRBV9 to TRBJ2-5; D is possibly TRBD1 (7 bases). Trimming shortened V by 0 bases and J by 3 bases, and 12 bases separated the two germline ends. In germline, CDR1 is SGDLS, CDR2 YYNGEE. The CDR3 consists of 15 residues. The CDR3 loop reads CASSVAGGGKETQYF. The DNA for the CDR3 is TGTGCCAGCAGCGTAGCAGGGGGAGGTAAAGAGACCCAGTACTTC.

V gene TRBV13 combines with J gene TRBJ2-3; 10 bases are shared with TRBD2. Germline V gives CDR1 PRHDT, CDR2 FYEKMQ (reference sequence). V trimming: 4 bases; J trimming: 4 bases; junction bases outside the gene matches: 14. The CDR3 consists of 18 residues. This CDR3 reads CASSSEIAGGRAADTQYF. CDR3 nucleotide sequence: TGTGCCAGCAGCTCAGAAATAGCGGGAGGACGTGCGGCAGATACGCAGTATTTT.

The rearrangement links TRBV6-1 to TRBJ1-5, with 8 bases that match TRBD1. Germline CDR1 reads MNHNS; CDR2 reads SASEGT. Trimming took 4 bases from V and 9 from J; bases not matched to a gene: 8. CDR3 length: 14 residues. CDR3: CASSAGQGGGPQHF. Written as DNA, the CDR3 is TGTGCCAGCAGTGCTGGACAGGGCGGAGGGCCCCAGCATTTT.

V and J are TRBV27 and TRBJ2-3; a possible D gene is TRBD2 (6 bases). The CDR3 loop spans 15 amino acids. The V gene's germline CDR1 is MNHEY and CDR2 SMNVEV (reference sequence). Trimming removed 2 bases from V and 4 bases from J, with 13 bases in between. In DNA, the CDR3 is TGTGCCAGCAGTTTAAACGGGAGAGGCGCAGATACGCAGTATTTT. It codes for CASSLNGRGADTQYF.

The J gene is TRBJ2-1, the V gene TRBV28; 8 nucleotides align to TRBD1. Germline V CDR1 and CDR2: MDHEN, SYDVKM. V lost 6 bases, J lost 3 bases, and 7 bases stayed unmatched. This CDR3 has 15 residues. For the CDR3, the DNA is TGTGCCAGCAGCTCACCGGGACAGGTCTACAATGAGCAGTTCTTC. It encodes CASSSPGQVYNEQFF.

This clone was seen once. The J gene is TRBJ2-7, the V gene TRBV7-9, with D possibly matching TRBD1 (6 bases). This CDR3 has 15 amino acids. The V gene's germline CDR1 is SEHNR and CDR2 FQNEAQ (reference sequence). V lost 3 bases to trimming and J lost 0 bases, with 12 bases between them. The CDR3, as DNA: TGTGCCAGCAGCTTCACCGGGACAAACTCCTACGAGCAGTACTTC. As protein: CASSFTGTNSYEQYF.

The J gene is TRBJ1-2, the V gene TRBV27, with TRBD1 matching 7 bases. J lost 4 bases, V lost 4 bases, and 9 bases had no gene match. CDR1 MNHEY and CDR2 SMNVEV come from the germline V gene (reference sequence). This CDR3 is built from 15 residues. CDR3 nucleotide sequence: TGTGCCAGCAGTTACAAAAATCAGGGGGTCTATGGCTACACCTTC. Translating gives CASSYKNQGVYGYTF.

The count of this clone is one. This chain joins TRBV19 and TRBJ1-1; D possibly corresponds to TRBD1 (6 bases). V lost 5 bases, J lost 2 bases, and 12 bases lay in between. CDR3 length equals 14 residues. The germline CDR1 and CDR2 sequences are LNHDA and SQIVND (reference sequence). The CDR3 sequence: CASSRAGANTEAFF. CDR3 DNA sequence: TGTGCCAGTAGTCGCGCGGGGGCAAACACTGAAGCTTTCTTT.

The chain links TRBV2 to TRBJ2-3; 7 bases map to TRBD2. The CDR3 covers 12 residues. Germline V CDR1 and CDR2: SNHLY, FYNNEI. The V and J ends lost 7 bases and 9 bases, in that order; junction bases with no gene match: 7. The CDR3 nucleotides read TGTGCCAGCACCCTTCTAGCGGTGACGCAGTATTTT. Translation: CASTLLAVTQYF.

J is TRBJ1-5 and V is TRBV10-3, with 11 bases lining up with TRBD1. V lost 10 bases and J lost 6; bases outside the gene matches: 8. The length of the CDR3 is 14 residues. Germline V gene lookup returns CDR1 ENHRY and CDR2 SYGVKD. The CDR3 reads CANGTGGFVQPQHF. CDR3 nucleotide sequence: TGTGCCAACGGGACAGGGGGGTTTGTTCAGCCCCAGCATTTT.

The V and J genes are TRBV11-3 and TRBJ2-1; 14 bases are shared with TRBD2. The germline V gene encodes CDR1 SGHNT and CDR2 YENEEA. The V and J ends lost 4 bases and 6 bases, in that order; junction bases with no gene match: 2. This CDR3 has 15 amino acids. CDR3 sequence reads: CASSSGTSGSNEQFF. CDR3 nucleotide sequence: TGTGCCAGCAGCTCCGGGACTAGCGGGAGCAATGAGCAGTTCTTC. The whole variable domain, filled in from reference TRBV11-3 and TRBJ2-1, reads EAGVVQSPRYKIIEKKQPVAFWCNPISGHNTLYWYLQNLGQGPELLIRYENEEAVDDSQLPKDRFSAERLKGVDSTLKIQPAELGDSAVYLCASSSGTSGSNEQFFGPGTRLTVL.

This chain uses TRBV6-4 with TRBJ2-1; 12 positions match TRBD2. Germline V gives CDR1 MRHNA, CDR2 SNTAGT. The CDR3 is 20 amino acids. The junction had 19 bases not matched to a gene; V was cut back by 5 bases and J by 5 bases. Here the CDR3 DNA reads TGTGCCAGCAGTCCCACCCTAGGGCTAGCGGGGGGGCCGCTCAACAATGAGCAGTTCTTC. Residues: CASSPTLGLAGGPLNNEQFF.

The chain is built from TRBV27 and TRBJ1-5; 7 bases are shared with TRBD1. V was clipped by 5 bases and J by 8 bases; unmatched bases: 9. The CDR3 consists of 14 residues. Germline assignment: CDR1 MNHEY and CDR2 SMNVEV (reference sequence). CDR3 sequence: CASSVRQGRKPQHF. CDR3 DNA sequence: TGTGCCAGCAGTGTGCGACAGGGTAGAAAGCCCCAGCATTTT.

CDR3 DNA: TGTGCCAGCAGTCCGGGAGGGGGTAGCTATGGCTACACCTTC. The encoded protein is CASSPGGGSYGYTF. J is TRBJ1-2 and V is TRBV28; D is perhaps TRBD1 (6 bases). Germline CDR1 MDHEN, CDR2 SYDVKM. V was pared by 5 bases and J by 4 bases, with 14 bases between. CDR3 length: 14 residues.